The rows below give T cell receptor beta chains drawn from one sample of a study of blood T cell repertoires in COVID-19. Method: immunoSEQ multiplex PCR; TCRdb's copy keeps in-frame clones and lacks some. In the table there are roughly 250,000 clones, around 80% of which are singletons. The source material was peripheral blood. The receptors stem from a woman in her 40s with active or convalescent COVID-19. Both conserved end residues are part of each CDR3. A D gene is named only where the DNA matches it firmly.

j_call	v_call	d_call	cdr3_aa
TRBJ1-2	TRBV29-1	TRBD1	CSVDTGVRYGYTF
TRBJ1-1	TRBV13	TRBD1	CASSLGGGRTEAFF
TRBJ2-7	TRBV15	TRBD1	CATSSRQGESYEQYF
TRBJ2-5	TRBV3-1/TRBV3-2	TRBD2	CASSQGPGGGLETQYF
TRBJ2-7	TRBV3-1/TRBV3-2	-	CASSQDPGGYEQYF
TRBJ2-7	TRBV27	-	CASSLYESGSYEQYF
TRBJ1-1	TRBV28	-	CASTLSVTTEAFF
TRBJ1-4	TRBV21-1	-	CASSKVSGGGEKLFF
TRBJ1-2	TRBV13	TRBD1	CASSFDREEGYTF
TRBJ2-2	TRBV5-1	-	CASSLEAANTGELFF
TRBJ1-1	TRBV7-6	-	CASSLGGTNTEAFF
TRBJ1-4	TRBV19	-	CASSIDNLGDREKLFF
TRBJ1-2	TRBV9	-	CASSVAARAAQGGYTF
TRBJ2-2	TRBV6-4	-	CASSPSNTGELFF
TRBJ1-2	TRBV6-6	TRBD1	CASKGQESGGYTF
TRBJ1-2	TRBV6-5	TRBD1	CASSFDRAGGYTF
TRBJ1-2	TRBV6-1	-	CASSEQGTLWGYTF
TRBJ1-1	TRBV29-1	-	CSVRWTESEAFF
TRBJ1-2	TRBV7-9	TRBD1	CASSLGQGEGYTF
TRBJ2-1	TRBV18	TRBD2	CASSPPGLAGGSYNEQFF
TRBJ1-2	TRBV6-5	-	CASTYSNWGDYGYTF
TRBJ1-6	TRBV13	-	CASGEGGSPLHF
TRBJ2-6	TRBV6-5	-	CASSYGRASGANVLTF
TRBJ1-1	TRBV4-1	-	CASSQDSVGDLRNTEAFF
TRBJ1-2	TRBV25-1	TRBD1	CASSEKTGGRGYTF